One sample yielded the 31 T cell receptor beta chains listed below, sequenced in a study of shared clonotypes between healthy human individuals. The assay was immunoSEQ multiplex PCR, and TCRdb's table has in-frame clones only and misses some. The sample holds 560,000 or so clones, around 96% seen once. Positive CCR7 selection of CD45RO-negative cells yielded the naive CD8 cells, and terminally differentiated effector memory CD45RA+ cells were excluded. Sequencing was performed on naive CD8+ T cells sorted from blood. These receptors originate from a young woman in good health.

The chain couples TRBV30 to TRBJ2-6, with 10 bases matching TRBD1. Germline CDR1 and CDR2: GTSNPN and SVGIG (reference sequence). The ends lost 3 bases at V and 2 bases at J; junction bases unmatched: 4. This CDR3 has 16 amino acids. The CDR3 DNA reads TGTGCCTGGAGATGGGACAGGGGCCCTGGGGCCAACGTCCTGACTTTC. Protein sequence: CAWRWDRGPGANVLTF.

This clone was recorded once. The chain links TRBV21-1 to TRBJ2-7. TRBV21-1 is assigned pseudogene status. The CDR3 totals 15 residues. The CDR3 DNA is TGTGCCAGCAGCAAAGGGGGGGCTTCTCGGTACGAGCAGTACTTC. It yields the protein CASSKGGASRYEQYF.

The rearrangement links TRBV28 to TRBJ1-1, with D perhaps TRBD1 (5 bases). The CDR3 is made up of 18 amino acids. The V and J ends lost 3 bases and 0 bases respectively, with 20 bases between them. Germline CDR1 MDHEN, CDR2 SYDVKM. The CDR3 DNA is TGTGCCAGCAGTTTTCACTTCTCGACAGAACACATGAACACTGAAGCTTTCTTT. Amino acids: CASSFHFSTEHMNTEAFF.

The chain is built from TRBV4-1 and TRBJ2-2, with 10 bases that match TRBD1. Germline V gene data show CDR1 as MGHRA and CDR2 as YSYEKL. V was pared by 6 bases and J by 2 bases, with 9 bases of the junction left unmatched. There are 17 residues in the CDR3. Here the CDR3 DNA reads TGCGCCAGCAGGGGACAGGGGAGCTATTTTAACACCGGGGAGCTGTTTTTT. This sequence encodes CASRGQGSYFNTGELFF.

The chain carries TRBV15 and TRBJ2-4, with unresolved D. The V gene lost 3 bases and the J gene lost 5 bases, with 17 bases spanning the gap. This CDR3 is 16 amino acids long. CDR1 LNHNV and CDR2 YYDKDF come from the germline V gene (reference sequence). Here the CDR3 reads CATSSPLKREENIQYF. The CDR3 DNA is TGTGCCACCAGCAGCCCTCTGAAGAGAGAGGAAAACATTCAGTACTTC.

This clone was found a few times. The J gene is TRBJ2-1, the V gene TRBV2; 7 positions agree with TRBD1. V shed 11 bases, J shed 3 bases, and the junction held 7 bases outside the gene matches. CDR3 length: 13 residues. From germline, CDR1 is SNHLY and CDR2 FYNNEI. The CDR3 loop is CALDRAYYNEQFF. As DNA, the CDR3 is TGTGCCCTCGACAGGGCATACTACAATGAGCAGTTCTTC. Variable domain in full (rest from reference TRBV2 and TRBJ2-1): EPEVTQTPSHQVTQMGQEVILRCVPISNHLYFYWYRQILGQKVEFLVSFYNNEISEKSEIFDDQFSVERPDGSNFTLKIRSTKLEDSAMYFCALDRAYYNEQFFGPGTRLTVL.

The J gene is TRBJ1-2, the V gene TRBV19, with no clear D. CDR1 LNHDA and CDR2 SQIVND come from the germline V gene (reference sequence). The V and J ends lost 0 bases and 2 bases respectively, with 10 bases between them. This CDR3 has 15 residues. The CDR3 sequence: CASSIDLAWNYGYTF. The CDR3 bases are TGTGCCAGTAGTATAGATCTGGCATGGAACTATGGCTACACCTTC.

The CDR3, as DNA: TGTGCCAGCAGTCCAAACGGCGGGGCGACCCAGTACTTC. Its translation: CASSPNGGATQYF. V and J are TRBV27 and TRBJ2-5; weak D call: TRBD2 (6 bases). The CDR3 is 13 amino acids. Germline V gives CDR1 MNHEY, CDR2 SMNVEV (reference sequence). V shed 5 bases and J shed 7 bases, with 14 bases lying between them.

The chain employs TRBV27 and TRBJ2-7; D may match TRBD1 or TRBD2 (5 bases each). The CDR3 length is 13 residues. Germline CDR1 is MNHEY and CDR2 is SMNVEV (reference sequence). V was pared by 3 bases and J by 6 bases, with 12 bases between. The CDR3 loop is CASSLFSGTEQYF. The CDR3 bases are TGTGCCAGCAGTTTGTTCTCAGGGACCGAGCAGTACTTC.

The chain uses TRBV4-1 and TRBJ1-5; D gene ambiguous. The CDR3 extends over 16 amino acids. Germline V gene sequence: CDR1 MGHRA, CDR2 YSYEKL. V was pared by 0 bases and J by 6 bases, with 15 bases between. CDR3 coding DNA: TGCGCCAGCAGCCAAGAGGTTTCCGGGGTAGGTCAGCCCCAGCATTTT. Its translation: CASSQEVSGVGQPQHF.

The chain is built from TRBV6-1 and TRBJ2-7; maybe TRBD1 (6 bases). Germline V gene sequence: CDR1 MNHNS, CDR2 SASEGT. This CDR3 contains 12 residues. Trimming removed 8 bases at V and 9 bases at J, with 17 bases between. DNA for the CDR3: TGTGCCAGCGTTGAACAGGGTAACTTGCAGTACTTC. It yields the protein CASVEQGNLQYF.

Only one count was recorded for this clone. CDR3 nucleotides: TGTGCCAGCAGTTTGGGACACTACAATGAGCAGTTCTTC. It codes for CASSLGHYNEQFF. This rearrangement joins TRBV28 to TRBJ2-1; D may be TRBD1 (6 bases). CDR1 and CDR2 from the germline V gene are MDHEN and SYDVKM. Deletions cut 3 bases from V and 3 bases from J, with 6 bases between. The CDR3 covers 13 residues.

CDR3 in amino acids: CASSPDIATEAFF. The CDR3 DNA reads as TGTGCCAGCAGCCCAGACATCGCCACTGAAGCTTTCTTT. The gene calls are TRBV7-6 and TRBJ1-1; D ambiguous. The length of the CDR3 is 13 residues. Germline lookup yields CDR1 SGHVS and CDR2 FNYEAQ. The V end was cut by 5 bases, the J end by 4 bases, with 11 bases between.

V and J are TRBV27 and TRBJ2-1, with D uncertain. CDR1 MNHEY and CDR2 SMNVEV come from the germline V gene (reference sequence). Trimming took 5 bases from V and 9 from J, leaving 14 bases between them. This CDR3 spans 13 amino acids. The CDR3 spells CASSPIPRGEQFF. The CDR3 nucleotides read TGTGCCAGCAGTCCGATCCCTCGAGGTGAGCAGTTCTTC.

The rearrangement joins TRBV9 to TRBJ2-3; D is possibly TRBD1 or TRBD2 (6 bases each). This CDR3 has 16 residues. Germline V gene lookup returns CDR1 SGDLS and CDR2 YYNGEE. V was clipped by 0 bases and J by 4 bases, with 15 bases between them. CDR3 DNA sequence: TGTGCCAGCAGCGTAGGCTACAGGGAGGTTGCAGATACGCAGTATTTT. It encodes CASSVGYREVADTQYF.

The rearrangement links TRBV6-6 to TRBJ2-2; TRBD2 is a possible D gene (6 bases). Germline values: CDR1 MNHNY, CDR2 SVGAGI (reference sequence). This CDR3 spans 14 amino acids. Deletions cut 6 bases from V and 6 bases from J, with 14 bases between. In nucleotides, the CDR3 is TGTGCCAGCAGCCCCGCAACTAGCCCCGGGGAGCTGTTTTTT. As protein: CASSPATSPGELFF.

The rearrangement links TRBV7-8 to TRBJ2-7; D is unresolved. Germline CDR1 is SGHVS and CDR2 is FQNEAQ. CDR3 length equals 15 residues. The V gene lost 4 bases and the J gene lost 2 bases, with 15 bases spanning the gap. The CDR3 DNA reads as TGTGCCAGCAGCTCCTCGGACCCCCTAGCCTACGAGCAGTACTTC. This translates into CASSSSDPLAYEQYF.

The chain employs TRBV5-4 and TRBJ2-7; TRBD2 matches 12 bases. The CDR3 is made up of 20 amino acids. V lost 4 bases and J lost 4; bases outside the gene matches: 21. CDR1 and CDR2 (germline): SGHNT, YYREEE (reference sequence). This chain's CDR3 is CASSPSLGTSGPRHSYEQYF. CDR3 coding DNA: TGTGCCAGCAGCCCGTCCCTAGGGACTAGCGGGCCGCGGCACTCTTACGAGCAGTACTTC.

This sequence joins TRBV28 and TRBJ2-7; 11 bases map to TRBD2. This CDR3 spans 15 amino acids. V dropped 10 bases and J dropped 3; count of bases not matched to a gene: 11. CDR1 and CDR2 (germline): MDHEN, SYDVKM. The CDR3, as DNA: TGTGCCACCAAAGAGGGACTAGCGGATTACTACGAGCAGTACTTC. The encoded protein is CATKEGLADYYEQYF.

This clone was picked up one time. The chain links TRBV30 to TRBJ2-5, with 10 bases lining up with TRBD2. The J call may be wrong; the DNA end is better matched by TRBJ2-7. This CDR3 is built from 16 residues. Per germline, CDR1 GTSNPN and CDR2 SVGIG (reference sequence). The CDR3 DNA sequence: TGTGCCTGGACTGCTAGCGGGAGTGAGAACCCCTACGAGCAGTACTTC. Residues: CAWTASGSENPYEQYF.

The CDR3: CASSSGTSYNEQFF. Here the CDR3 DNA reads TGTGCCAGCAGCTCCGGGACTAGTTACAATGAGCAGTTCTTC. The chain uses TRBV7-9 and TRBJ2-1; 8 bases are a match to TRBD2. Germline assignment: CDR1 SEHNR and CDR2 FQNEAQ (reference sequence). V trimming: 4 bases; J trimming: 4 bases; junction bases outside the gene matches: 3. CDR3 length: 14 residues.

On this clone itself: The same CDR3 arises from other DNA sequences in this sample as well. This chain uses TRBV11-3 with TRBJ2-3, with D possibly matching TRBD2 (5 bases). The CDR3 has 13 amino acids. The germline gives CDR1 SGHNT, CDR2 YENEEA. The ends were cut back, 4 bases at V and 0 bases at J, with 5 bases in the middle. The chain's CDR3 is CASSSGSTDTQYF. As DNA, the CDR3 is TGTGCCAGCAGCTCGGGGAGCACAGATACGCAGTATTTT.

The chain has TRBV13 and TRBJ2-2; TRBD2 is a possible D gene (6 bases). The CDR3 runs 17 residues. V was shortened by 5 bases and J by 5 bases, with 21 bases between the two germline ends. Germline V gene data show CDR1 as PRHDT and CDR2 as FYEKMQ (reference sequence). The CDR3 reads CASSPTMVRRETGELFF. The CDR3 DNA reads as TGTGCCAGCAGCCCGACTATGGTGAGGCGGGAAACCGGGGAGCTGTTTTTT.

This chain joins TRBV29-1 and TRBJ1-4, with 7 bases lining up with TRBD1. This CDR3 has 12 amino acids. The V gene end was trimmed by 4 bases and the J gene end by 8 bases; junction bases not matched to a gene: 4. Germline CDR1 is SQVTM and CDR2 is ANQGSEA. The CDR3 DNA sequence: TGCAGCGTTGTTCAGGGGGACGAAAAACTGTTTTTT. Amino acids: CSVVQGDEKLFF.

This clone was detected once. The sample holds other DNA sequences that translate to the same CDR3. The V and J genes are TRBV28 and TRBJ2-7; 9 bases are a match to TRBD1. This CDR3 has 13 amino acids. V gave up 5 bases and J gave up 4 bases; unmatched junction bases: 3. The V gene's germline CDR1 is MDHEN and CDR2 SYDVKM. CDR3 loop: CASSPDRGYEQYF. DNA of the CDR3: TGTGCCAGCAGTCCCGACAGGGGGTACGAGCAGTACTTC.

In its sample, this clone was seen a few times. The V gene is TRBV2, the J gene TRBJ1-1; D ambiguous. Germline loops: CDR1 SNHLY, CDR2 FYNNEI. The CDR3 loop spans 13 amino acids. V was shortened by 2 bases and J by 4 bases, with 8 bases between the two germline ends. CDR3 coding DNA: TGTGCCAGCAGTGAACTATCTGGCACTGAAGCTTTCTTT. This sequence encodes CASSELSGTEAFF.

The V gene is TRBV6-4, the J gene TRBJ2-5; D remains unclear. Germline V lookup: CDR1 MRHNA, CDR2 SNTAGT. The CDR3 contains 14 residues. V lost 2 bases and J lost 4, with 11 bases in between. This chain's CDR3 is CASSDRKRIETQYF. For the CDR3, the DNA is TGTGCCAGCAGTGACCGTAAGCGAATAGAGACCCAGTACTTC.

V usage is TRBV28 and J usage is TRBJ2-2; D gene ambiguous. The CDR3 covers 14 residues. Per the germline V gene, CDR1 is MDHEN and CDR2 is SYDVKM. Trimming left V 5 bases short and J 1 base short, with 8 bases between. The CDR3 bases are TGTGCCAGCAGTCCGGGCGGGAACACCGGGGAGCTGTTTTTT. It specifies CASSPGGNTGELFF. The full variable domain, completed using reference TRBV28 and TRBJ2-2, is DVKVTQSSRYLVKRTGEKVFLECVQDMDHENMFWYRQDPGLGLRLIYFSYDVKMKEKGDIPEGYSVSREKKERFSLILESASTNQTSMYLCASSPGGNTGELFFGEGSRLTVL.

V and J are TRBV6-5 and TRBJ2-5, with a possible D match to TRBD2 (5 bases). This CDR3 has 16 amino acids. Trimming took off 4 bases at V and 2 bases at J, with 17 bases between the two ends. The germline CDR1 and CDR2 sequences are MNHEY and SVGAGI. The CDR3 nucleotides are TGTGCCAGCAGTTCGTCTTGGGGTCGGGATCAAGAGACCCAGTACTTC. Amino acids: CASSSSWGRDQETQYF.

The rearrangement uses TRBV10-1 and TRBJ2-7; 10 bases match TRBD2. Germline V lookup: CDR1 WNHNN, CDR2 SYGVQD (reference sequence). V was clipped by 4 bases and J by 0 bases; unmatched bases: 6. CDR3 size: 16 residues. CDR3 DNA: TGCGCCAGCAGTGGGCTTAGCGGGGGGAGCTCCTACGAGCAGTACTTC. Protein product: CASSGLSGGSSYEQYF.

This sequence joins TRBV27 and TRBJ1-4; 7 positions match TRBD1. From germline, CDR1 is MNHEY and CDR2 SMNVEV (reference sequence). The junction had 6 bases not matched to a gene; V was cut back by 4 bases and J by 4 bases. The CDR3 is 15 residues long. The CDR3, as DNA: TGTGCCAGCAGTTCTAGGACAGGACTTAATGAAAAACTGTTTTTT. Translating gives CASSSRTGLNEKLFF.